The table lists the clone carrying this T cell receptor (beta chain) with a few counts. No antigen is known for it. The data belong to a study of beta chain features in type 1 diabetes. Broader study findings: For patients, the naive, central memory and Treg TCRB repertoires appeared more alike than for healthy donors. A potential PCR bias toward shorter templates would be equal in patient and control samples. Moderately but significantly shorter TCRB CDR3s were found in Type 1 diabetes patients in all four CD4+ subsets. VDJ junctions from type 1 diabetes patients carried fewer insertions and larger deletions.

Expressed TCRB transcripts were sequenced, since all the RNA that had been isolated was reverse transcribed. Sequenced naive, central memory and regulatory T cell samples produced an average of roughly 3.5 million reads. TCRdb's table, derived via immunoSEQ multiplex PCR, lists solely in-frame clones and lacks some. In the table there are hundreds of thousands of clones, approximately 16% of which are singletons. The TCR was taken from a man between 18 and 35 years old with type 1 diabetes. Material: naive CD4+ T cells from blood.

Written as DNA, the CDR3 is TGTGCCAGCATTCCGGACAGGGGCTATGGCTACACCTTC. It is translated as CASIPDRGYGYTF. The V gene is TRBV2, the J gene TRBJ1-2; TRBD1 aligns across 9 bases. Germline lookup yields CDR1 SNHLY and CDR2 FYNNEI. V shed 7 bases and J 4 bases; nucleotides not matched to a gene: 4. The CDR3 has 13 residues.